These 10 T cell receptor beta chains came from one sample sequenced in a study of shared clonotypes between healthy human individuals. Cells designated naive CD8 were CD45RO-negative and were positively selected for CCR7, with terminally differentiated effector memory CD45RA+ cells excluded. Produced via immunoSEQ multiplex PCR; TCRdb's table is partial and in-frame only. In the table there are about 680,000 clones, approximately 90% of which are singletons. What was sequenced was naive CD8+ T cells sorted from blood. The receptors stem from a man younger than 45 in good health.

The chain employs TRBV6-1 and TRBJ2-7, with a possible D match to TRBD2 (5 bases). Germline V lookup: CDR1 MNHNS, CDR2 SASEGT. This CDR3 has 14 residues. V was shortened by 3 bases and J by 10 bases, with 19 bases between the two germline ends. CDR3: CASSDPGEPIGQYF. DNA of the CDR3: TGTGCCAGCAGTGACCCCGGGGAACCGATCGGACAGTACTTC.

The chain links TRBV10-3 to TRBJ2-2; D perhaps matches TRBD1 (6 bases). V was shortened by 2 bases and J by 1 base, with 14 bases between the two germline ends. Germline assignment: CDR1 ENHRY and CDR2 SYGVKD. This CDR3 has 17 residues. CDR3 sequence reads: CAISETPGHKNTGELFF. Here the CDR3 DNA reads TGTGCCATCAGTGAGACTCCGGGACACAAGAACACCGGGGAGCTGTTTTTT.

CDR3 loop: CASRSLAGGPEGRNGELFF. CDR3 DNA sequence: TGTGCCAGCAGAAGCCTAGCGGGAGGGCCTGAGGGGAGGAACGGGGAGCTGTTTTTT. The V gene is TRBV27, the J gene TRBJ2-2; 12 positions agree with TRBD2. CDR3 length equals 19 residues. From germline, CDR1 is MNHEY and CDR2 SMNVEV (reference sequence). V lost 6 bases, J lost 7 bases, and 18 bases stayed unmatched.

V gene TRBV7-8 combines with J gene TRBJ1-1; D is uncertain. The CDR3 runs to 14 residues. Per the germline V gene, CDR1 is SGHVS and CDR2 is FQNEAQ. V lost 5 bases and J 10 bases, leaving 20 bases between the germline ends. The CDR3 nucleotides read TGTGCCAGCAGCCCCCAAGGCCCGGTCTCGGGAGCTTTCTTT. Translation gives CASSPQGPVSGAFF.

The chain employs TRBV18 and TRBJ1-1, with TRBD1 identical over 7 bases. The CDR3 covers 17 residues. From germline, CDR1 is KGHSH and CDR2 LQKENI. V gave up 3 bases and J gave up 0 bases; unmatched junction bases: 10. Written as DNA, the CDR3 is TGTGCCAGCTCACCGCGGGGAGGGGGCTTCGTGAACACTGAAGCTTTCTTT. Protein product: CASSPRGGGFVNTEAFF.

The chain has TRBV7-8 and TRBJ2-7; a weak D match, TRBD1 (6 bases). CDR3 length equals 15 residues. Trimming pared 5 bases from V and 1 base from J, leaving 15 bases between. Germline V gene data show CDR1 as SGHVS and CDR2 as FQNEAQ. The CDR3 region has the DNA TGTGCCAGCAGCCCAATTCAACAGGGATCCTACGAGCAGTACTTC. Encoded protein: CASSPIQQGSYEQYF.

The V and J genes are TRBV28 and TRBJ1-5; no clear D gene. Germline CDR1 MDHEN, CDR2 SYDVKM. Deletions cut 5 bases from V and 7 bases from J, with 15 bases between. The CDR3 runs 14 residues. CDR3 bases: TGTGCCAGCAGTATACGTCCCTCGGGGCAGCCCCAGCATTTT. It encodes CASSIRPSGQPQHF. Full variable domain (remainder filled in from reference TRBV28 and TRBJ1-5): DVKVTQSSRYLVKRTGEKVFLECVQDMDHENMFWYRQDPGLGLRLIYFSYDVKMKEKGDIPEGYSVSREKKERFSLILESASTNQTSMYLCASSIRPSGQPQHFGDGTRLSIL.

A word on this clone: Different DNA sequences within this sample yield the same CDR3. This chain links TRBV19 with TRBJ1-4, with unresolved D. The CDR3 extends over 14 amino acids. Germline lookup yields CDR1 LNHDA and CDR2 SQIVND (reference sequence). Deletions cut 1 base from V and 0 bases from J, with 3 bases between. The CDR3 spells CASSIAATNEKLFF. The DNA for the CDR3 is TGTGCCAGTAGTATAGCCGCAACTAATGAAAAACTGTTTTTT.

The CDR3 here is CASSAQNQNGELFF. CDR3 coding DNA: TGTGCCAGCAGCGCCCAGAACCAAAACGGGGAGCTGTTTTTT. The chain joins TRBV9 to TRBJ2-2, with D uncertain. This CDR3 comprises 14 residues. V dropped 3 bases and J dropped 7 bases, with 13 bases sitting between them. In germline, CDR1 is SGDLS, CDR2 YYNGEE.

This chain connects TRBV6-4 to TRBJ2-1; 8 bases match TRBD2. This CDR3 contains 15 residues. The trim removed 4 bases at V and 2 bases at J, leaving 4 bases unmatched. Germline loops: CDR1 MRHNA, CDR2 SNTAGT. The CDR3 protein is CASSVRAGAYNEQFF. CDR3 DNA: TGTGCCAGCAGTGTTAGAGCGGGAGCCTACAATGAGCAGTTCTTC.